This T cell receptor beta chain was identified in a study of OX40 agonist ivuxolimab in advanced cancers. Study details: Patients' therapy was ivuxolimab, an antibody that acts as an agonist of OX40 (CD134). Enrollees could have had prior anti-PD-1, anti-PD-L1 or anti-CTLA-4 therapy, which more than 30% had received. Study observations and caveats: Circulating CD4+ and CD8+ T cells showed clonal expansion by week 6 at 0.1 to 3.0 mg/kg. Clonal expansion was among the lowest in partial responders at 0.1-3.0 mg/kg, especially CD8+.

As regards this clone: Its target is not known.

V lost 7 bases and J lost 9; bases outside the gene matches: 13. The germline V gene encodes CDR1 MNHEY and CDR2 SMNVEV (reference sequence). CDR3 length: 16 amino acids. Sequencing used immunoSEQ multiplex PCR; TCRdb keeps in-frame clones, though not all of them. The table lists around 80,000 clones, around 87% of them singletons. The sequenced sample was CD4+ or CD8+ T cells sorted from blood, obtained in a trial of the OX40 agonist ivuxolimab. This clonotype was obtained from an adult with an advanced solid tumor such as melanoma, head and neck, liver or kidney cancer. V usage is TRBV27 and J usage is TRBJ1-5, with 12 bases aligning to TRBD1. The CDR3 DNA reads TGTGCCAGCATGCCCCTGGGACAGGGGGCAACGGCGCCCCAGCATTTT. Protein: CASMPLGQGATAPQHF.